These 2 T cell receptor beta chains came from one sample sequenced in a study of T cells in Graves' hyperthyroidism and ophthalmopathy. Amplification yielded TCR beta CDR3 regions, with RNA transcripts as the source. When the TCR CDR3 underwent first-round RT-PCR, the HTBI primer set was used. TCRdb independently ran MiXCR on the multiplex PCR reads; one entry per CDR3 protein. The sample carries over 250,000 distinct CDR3 sequences, around 15% recorded once. The sequenced sample was blood. These receptors originate from a woman aged 40 to 50 with Graves' ophthalmopathy.

The chain employs TRBV5-6 and TRBJ1-4; no reliable D call. The V end was cut by 0 bases, the J end by 7 bases, with 16 bases between. The CDR3 runs 16 residues. From germline, CDR1 is SGHDT and CDR2 YYEEEE. The CDR3 region is CASSLASAGVREKLFF. The CDR3 region has the DNA TGTGCCAGCAGCTTGGCCTCCGCCGGAGTACGTGAAAAACTGTTTTTT.

This clonotype was recorded a few times. The chain recombines TRBV18 with TRBJ2-3; D call uncertain. V lost 3 bases to trimming and J lost 6 bases, with 19 bases between them. The germline CDR1 and CDR2 sequences are KGHSH and LQKENI. The CDR3 has 16 amino acids. The CDR3 DNA follows: TGTGCCAGCTCACCTGTTCCCGACATTAAGTGGGATACGCAGTATTTT. Amino acids: CASSPVPDIKWDTQYF.